This is a list of T cell receptor beta chains from one sample in a study of metastatic and nonmetastatic thyroid tumors. TCRdb re-processed the PCR reads through MiXCR. Among tens of thousands of clones, 9.5% to 13% were seen once, and the ten largest hold around 9.7%. Sequenced sample: blood. The receptors derive from a male donor with papillary thyroid cancer or a benign thyroid nodule (not recorded which). Some clones in this sample may be carry-over from other donors' samples. The CDR3 runs from the conserved cysteine through the conserved F or W. The D gene is left open where the match is weak. Size values are once, few and many counts, or a class for expanded clones, and some rows have none.

clone size: few
V gene: TRBV28
J gene: TRBJ2-1
D gene: .
CDR3 DNA: TGTGCCAGCAGCTTTGGGGGAAAGGAGTACAATGAGCAGTTCTTC
CDR3 protein: CASSFGGKEYNEQFF

clone size: many
V gene: TRBV6-2/TRBV6-3
J gene: TRBJ2-1
D gene: TRBD2
CDR3 DNA: TGTGCCAGCAGTTACTCGATTTCCCGAGACGGACTAGCGAAGAATGAGCAGTTCTTC
CDR3 protein: CASSYSISRDGLAKNEQFF

clone size: medium-sized
V gene: TRBV28
J gene: TRBJ2-7
D gene: TRBD1
CDR3 DNA: TGTGCCAGCAGTTTCACCGGGACAGGGTTCGTCGAGCAGTACTTC
CDR3 protein: CASSFTGTGFVEQYF

clone size: few
V gene: TRBV12-3/TRBV12-4
J gene: TRBJ1-2
D gene: .
CDR3 DNA: TGTGCCATCAGACTCCAGGGTCGTGATGGCTACACCTTC
CDR3 protein: CAIRLQGRDGYTF

clone size: many
V gene: TRBV19
J gene: TRBJ1-2
D gene: TRBD1
CDR3 DNA: TGTGCCAGTATGGGAACCGGGACAGAAAACTATGGCTACACCTTC
CDR3 protein: CASMGTGTENYGYTF

clone size: many
V gene: TRBV3-1
J gene: TRBJ2-5
D gene: .
CDR3 DNA: TGTGCCAGCAGCCAAGATGGGGGGAAGAGAGAGACCCAGTACTTC
CDR3 protein: CASSQDGGKRETQYF

clone size: many
V gene: TRBV5-1
J gene: TRBJ2-7
D gene: TRBD1
CDR3 DNA: TGCGCCAGCAGCTTGGGGGACAGGGCCTACGAGCAGTACTTC
CDR3 protein: CASSLGDRAYEQYF

clone size: many
V gene: TRBV20-1
J gene: TRBJ1-2
D gene: .
CDR3 DNA: TGCAGTGCTAGAGTCCCACTAAACTATGGCTACACCTTC
CDR3 protein: CSARVPLNYGYTF

clone size: many
V gene: TRBV4-1
J gene: TRBJ2-2
D gene: .
CDR3 DNA: TGCGCCAGCAGCCAAGGGACGGACGACCTAGGCACCGGGGAGCTGTTTTTT
CDR3 protein: CASSQGTDDLGTGELFF

clone size: medium-sized
V gene: TRBV10-2
J gene: TRBJ1-5
D gene: .
CDR3 DNA: TGCGCCAGCAGTGCGACAGATGCCAATCAGCCCCAGCATTTT
CDR3 protein: CASSATDANQPQHF

clone size: many
V gene: TRBV2
J gene: TRBJ2-1
D gene: TRBD2
CDR3 DNA: TGTGCCAGCAGTGAGGAACTAGCGGGAGCCGGCAATGAGCAGTTCTTC
CDR3 protein: CASSEELAGAGNEQFF

clone size: many
V gene: TRBV5-8
J gene: TRBJ2-5
D gene: TRBD1
CDR3 DNA: TGTGCCAGCAGCTTACAGGGGACCCAGGGGACCCAGTACTTC
CDR3 protein: CASSLQGTQGTQYF

clone size: many
V gene: TRBV29-1
J gene: TRBJ2-3
D gene: TRBD2
CDR3 DNA: TGCAGCGGCAGCGGGGGGGTAGGGTCAGATACGCAGTATTTT
CDR3 protein: CSGSGGVGSDTQYF

clone size: many
V gene: TRBV27
J gene: TRBJ2-7
D gene: TRBD2
CDR3 DNA: TGTACCAGTAGGGGGGGAGCGGGAGGGTTGGACGAGCAGTACTTC
CDR3 protein: CTSRGGAGGLDEQYF

clone size: many
V gene: TRBV7-9
J gene: TRBJ2-1
D gene: .
CDR3 DNA: TGTGCCAGCAGCTTAAGGGGGGATTACAATGAGCAGTTCTTC
CDR3 protein: CASSLRGDYNEQFF

clone size: medium-sized
V gene: TRBV6-1
J gene: TRBJ1-1
D gene: .
CDR3 DNA: TGTGCACTAGGGCACACTGAAGCTTTCTTT
CDR3 protein: CALGHTEAFF

clone size: .
V gene: TRBV6-2/TRBV6-3
J gene: TRBJ2-3
D gene: TRBD2
CDR3 DNA: TGTGCCAGCAGTTCCATCCTAGCGGGAGGGCCGGATACGCAGTATTTT
CDR3 protein: CASSSILAGGPDTQYF

clone size: many
V gene: TRBV20-1
J gene: TRBJ1-5
D gene: .
CDR3 DNA: TGCAGTGCGGCGAGGGGGGGCAGCAATCAGCCCCAGCATTTT
CDR3 protein: CSAARGGSNQPQHF

clone size: many
V gene: TRBV6-5
J gene: TRBJ2-3
D gene: .
CDR3 DNA: TGTGCCAGCAGTTACTCGGGGCCCACAGATACGCAGTATTTT
CDR3 protein: CASSYSGPTDTQYF

clone size: many
V gene: TRBV19
J gene: TRBJ1-4
D gene: TRBD1
CDR3 DNA: TGTGCCAGTACCGCGACAGGGTCCCATGAAAAACTGTTTTTT
CDR3 protein: CASTATGSHEKLFF

clone size: medium-sized
V gene: TRBV27
J gene: TRBJ1-2
D gene: TRBD1
CDR3 DNA: TGTGCCAGCAGTTCAGGGGGAGGCTACACCTTC
CDR3 protein: CASSSGGGYTF

clone size: many
V gene: TRBV20-1
J gene: TRBJ2-5
D gene: TRBD2
CDR3 DNA: TGCAGTGCTAGATCAGGACTAGCGGGGAGAGGGGAGACCCAGTACTTC
CDR3 protein: CSARSGLAGRGETQYF

clone size: .
V gene: TRBV6-4
J gene: TRBJ1-1
D gene: .
CDR3 DNA: TGTGCCAGCAGTGAATGGGACATAGGAAACACTGAAGCTTTCTTT
CDR3 protein: CASSEWDIGNTEAFF

clone size: many
V gene: TRBV2
J gene: TRBJ2-5
D gene: .
CDR3 DNA: TGTGCCAGCGCTGCGAGTTGGAAGACCCAGTACTTC
CDR3 protein: CASAASWKTQYF

clone size: many
V gene: TRBV11-2
J gene: TRBJ2-1
D gene: TRBD2
CDR3 DNA: TGTGCCAGCAGCTTAGATGGGATAGCGGGAGGCGTTTCCTACAATGAGCAGTTCTTC
CDR3 protein: CASSLDGIAGGVSYNEQFF

clone size: many
V gene: TRBV25-1
J gene: TRBJ2-1
D gene: TRBD2
CDR3 DNA: TGTGCCAGCAGTGGCCGTATGGGAGCGGGAGCCTTCAATGAGCAGTTCTTC
CDR3 protein: CASSGRMGAGAFNEQFF

clone size: .
V gene: TRBV6-1
J gene: TRBJ1-3
D gene: TRBD1
CDR3 DNA: TGTGCCAGCAGTGAAGGGGACAGGGGGCGCGGTACAAACACCATATATTTT
CDR3 protein: CASSEGDRGRGTNTIYF

clone size: .
V gene: TRBV9
J gene: TRBJ2-1
D gene: TRBD2
CDR3 DNA: TGTGCCAGCAGCGTAGCAGCGCGGGGGACCTACAATGAGCAGTTCTTC
CDR3 protein: CASSVAARGTYNEQFF

clone size: many
V gene: TRBV5-1
J gene: TRBJ2-1
D gene: .
CDR3 DNA: TGCGCCAGCACGTACCTTGGGGGGATGGATGAGCAGTTCTTC
CDR3 protein: CASTYLGGMDEQFF

clone size: many
V gene: TRBV10-1
J gene: TRBJ2-3
D gene: .
CDR3 DNA: TGCGCCAGCAGACCCGGGGACTTATTGGGAACAGATACGCAGTATTTT
CDR3 protein: CASRPGDLLGTDTQYF

clone size: many
V gene: TRBV24-1
J gene: TRBJ2-5
D gene: TRBD2
CDR3 DNA: TGTGCCACCAGTGATTCGATTAGCGGGGGTCTGGGGGAGACCCAGTACTTC
CDR3 protein: CATSDSISGGLGETQYF

clone size: many
V gene: TRBV20-1
J gene: TRBJ1-2
D gene: TRBD1
CDR3 DNA: TGCAGTGCTCTGGGACAGTATGGCTACACCTTC
CDR3 protein: CSALGQYGYTF

clone size: many
V gene: TRBV19
J gene: TRBJ2-4
D gene: TRBD2
CDR3 DNA: TGTGCCAGTAAAGGACTAGACTTCAACATTCAGTACTTC
CDR3 protein: CASKGLDFNIQYF

clone size: many
V gene: TRBV6-1
J gene: TRBJ2-1
D gene: TRBD1
CDR3 DNA: TGTGCCAGCACCTCGGACAGGGGGTTAGTCAATGAGCAGTTCTTC
CDR3 protein: CASTSDRGLVNEQFF

clone size: many
V gene: TRBV7-2
J gene: TRBJ2-7
D gene: .
CDR3 DNA: TGTGCCAGCAGACGACAGGACTTGGGGTACGAGCAGTACTTC
CDR3 protein: CASRRQDLGYEQYF

clone size: many
V gene: TRBV10-2
J gene: TRBJ2-1
D gene: TRBD2
CDR3 DNA: TGCGCCAGCAGTCCACTAGCGGGAGGGCCGAATGAGCAGTTCTTC
CDR3 protein: CASSPLAGGPNEQFF

clone size: many
V gene: TRBV10-3
J gene: TRBJ2-5
D gene: .
CDR3 DNA: TGTGCCATCAGTGAGTCGGTCGGCCAAGAGACCCAGTACTTC
CDR3 protein: CAISESVGQETQYF

clone size: few
V gene: TRBV6-1
J gene: TRBJ1-5
D gene: .
CDR3 DNA: TGTGCTTGTACAGTTACGGGCAATCAGCCCCAACATTTT
CDR3 protein: CACTVTGNQPQHF

clone size: many
V gene: TRBV9
J gene: TRBJ2-1
D gene: .
CDR3 DNA: TGTGCCAGCAGCGAGGACTGGGGCGTCCCCAATGAGCAGTTCTTC
CDR3 protein: CASSEDWGVPNEQFF

clone size: many
V gene: TRBV6-1
J gene: TRBJ1-2
D gene: TRBD1
CDR3 DNA: TGTGCCGCCCATAGGGGGACAGGGGTGATTTATGGCTACACCTTC
CDR3 protein: CAAHRGTGVIYGYTF